Listed here are 30 T cell receptor beta chains from one sample, sequenced in a study of T cells in Graves' hyperthyroidism and ophthalmopathy. It was RNA transcripts that yielded the amplified TCR beta CDR3 regions. TCR CDR3 regions were first amplified by RT-PCR with HTBI primers. In TCRdb, the multiplex PCR reads were re-called with MiXCR into one record per CDR3 protein. Among about 370,000 distinct CDR3 sequences, over 12% were seen once, and the ten largest hold about 21%. Material for sequencing was blood. The origin of the receptors is a woman aged 55-69 years with Graves' ophthalmopathy.

This clonotype was seen at least ten times. CDR3 bases: TGCGCCAGCAGCTTACCAGGGGGGCGAACTGAAGCTTTCTTT. This sequence encodes CASSLPGGRTEAFF. V usage is TRBV5-1 and J usage is TRBJ1-1, with 7 bases aligning to TRBD1. J was trimmed by 5 bases and V by 2 bases; bases with no gene match: 6. Per germline, CDR1 SGHRS and CDR2 YFSETQ. The CDR3 has 14 amino acids.

This clonotype occurred a few times. This chain connects TRBV20-1 to TRBJ1-1; weak D call: TRBD1 (6 bases). Germline V gene data show CDR1 as DFQATT and CDR2 as SNEGSKA (reference sequence). V was clipped by 3 bases and J by 0 bases, with 14 bases between them. CDR3 size: 15 residues. CDR3 bases: TGCAGTGCTAGTAGGGGGGTACAGGTGAACACTGAAGCTTTCTTT. This encodes CSASRGVQVNTEAFF.

This clonotype has at least ten counts. The chain joins TRBV10-2 to TRBJ2-5; D remains ambiguous. Trimming removed 0 bases from V and 5 bases from J, with 7 bases in between. This CDR3 spans 13 amino acids. Germline assignment: CDR1 WSHSY and CDR2 SAAADI. CDR3 DNA sequence: TGCGCCAGCAGTGAGTCAGGGTGGGAGACCCAGTACTTC. Protein product: CASSESGWETQYF.

This clonotype has at least ten counts. The V and J genes are TRBV2 and TRBJ2-5; D is tentatively TRBD1 or TRBD2 (6 bases each). CDR3 length equals 14 residues. The V gene lost 5 bases and the J gene lost 4 bases, with 14 bases spanning the gap. Germline CDR1 and CDR2: SNHLY and FYNNEI. CDR3 region: CASSQRGAGETQYF. CDR3 coding DNA: TGTGCCAGCAGTCAGAGGGGGGCTGGAGAGACCCAGTACTTC.

The rearrangement links TRBV7-2 to TRBJ2-2; 10 positions match TRBD2. The CDR3 is 15 residues long. CDR1 SGHTA and CDR2 FQGNSA come from the germline V gene. Trimming removed 5 bases from V and 4 bases from J; junction bases left unmatched: 4. CDR3 loop: CASSVGLATTGELFF. DNA of the CDR3: TGTGCCAGCAGCGTGGGACTAGCGACCACCGGGGAGCTGTTTTTT.

This clonotype was seen at least ten times. The chain has TRBV11-2 and TRBJ2-2; 9 bases are a match to TRBD2. The V segment lost 2 bases and the J segment 5 bases; nucleotides outside the gene matches: 9. This CDR3 is 17 amino acids long. CDR1 is SGHAT and CDR2 is FQNNGV in the germline V gene. In DNA form, the CDR3 reads TGTGCCAGCAGCTTATTATGGCGGGAGGGCGGTACCGGGGAGCTGTTTTTT. Translating gives CASSLLWREGGTGELFF.

This clonotype was counted ten times or more. The chain couples TRBV2 to TRBJ2-4, with 9 bases matching TRBD2. Germline values: CDR1 SNHLY, CDR2 FYNNEI. V lost 0 bases, J lost 0 bases, and 9 bases stayed unmatched. This CDR3 contains 19 residues. This CDR3 reads CASSEATSGLLLAKNIQYF. As DNA, the CDR3 is TGTGCCAGCAGTGAAGCGACTAGCGGCCTCTTACTAGCCAAAAACATTCAGTACTTC.

This clonotype was picked up a small number of times. The chain couples TRBV29-1 to TRBJ2-3, with D perhaps matching TRBD2 (6 bases). The CDR3 has 13 residues. CDR1 and CDR2 from the germline V gene are SQVTM and ANQGSEA. V was trimmed by 2 bases and J by 8 bases, leaving 14 bases between them. CDR3 DNA sequence: TGCAGCGTTGAACTAGCGTTAGTAGGTACGCAGTATTTT. Protein sequence: CSVELALVGTQYF.

This clonotype was seen a handful of times. This chain joins TRBV4-1 and TRBJ2-7, with TRBD1 as a possible D gene (6 bases). V lost 3 bases and J lost 2, with 11 bases in between. The CDR3 contains 14 residues. From germline, CDR1 is MGHRA and CDR2 YSYEKL. CDR3 loop: CASSHRDTAYEQYF. CDR3 DNA sequence: TGCGCCAGCAGCCACCGGGACACCGCCTACGAGCAGTACTTC.

This clonotype was observed at least ten times. The chain combines TRBV2 with TRBJ2-5; D unresolved. The germline CDR1 and CDR2 sequences are SNHLY and FYNNEI. Trimming removed 2 bases at V and 7 bases at J, with 17 bases between. This CDR3 is 15 amino acids long. Written as DNA, the CDR3 is TGTGCCAGCAGTGAAACGACCTCCACGGGCGCGACCCAGTACTTC. Protein sequence: CASSETTSTGATQYF.

The rearrangement joins TRBV29-1 to TRBJ1-2, with no clear D. The V end was cut by 0 bases, the J end by 4 bases, with 6 bases between. This CDR3 comprises 12 residues. The germline V gene encodes CDR1 SQVTM and CDR2 ANQGSEA. The DNA for the CDR3 is TGCAGCGTTGAAGAGGGTAGCTATGGCTACACCTTC. This translates into CSVEEGSYGYTF. Filled out from reference TRBV29-1 and TRBJ1-2, the complete variable domain reads SAVISQKPSRDICQRGTSLTIQCQVDSQVTMMFWYRQQPGQSLTLIATANQGSEATYESGFVIDKFPISRPNLTFSTLTVSNMSPEDSSIYLCSVEEGSYGYTFGSGTRLTVV.

The chain is built from TRBV7-9 and TRBJ2-1; D is perhaps TRBD1 (5 bases). The CDR3 has 14 residues. Trimming took off 1 base at V and 12 bases at J, with 16 bases between the two ends. Germline V CDR1 and CDR2: SEHNR, FQNEAQ (reference sequence). In DNA form, the CDR3 reads TGTGCCAGCAGCTTAGTACAGGACCGAGGTGGGCAGTTCTTC. Translated: CASSLVQDRGGQFF.

This clonotype came up a few times. V is TRBV10-3 and J is TRBJ2-2; 7 positions agree with TRBD2. After removal of 6 bases from V and 3 bases from J, the junction contained 4 bases not matched to a gene. The germline CDR1 and CDR2 sequences are ENHRY and SYGVKD. There are 14 residues in the CDR3. The CDR3 DNA is TGTGCCATCAGGGGACTACCCCACACCGGGGAGCTGTTTTTT. Encoded protein: CAIRGLPHTGELFF.

The rearrangement joins TRBV4-1 to TRBJ1-1, with TRBD1 matching over 7 bases. V was clipped by 4 bases and J by 5 bases; unmatched bases: 10. CDR3 size: 15 residues. CDR1 MGHRA and CDR2 YSYEKL come from the germline V gene. The CDR3 here is CASSPDRALGTEAFF. CDR3 coding DNA: TGCGCCAGCAGCCCAGACAGGGCACTGGGGACTGAAGCTTTCTTT.

This clonotype appeared many times. This chain connects TRBV20-1 to TRBJ1-6, with a tentative D call TRBD1 (5 bases). CDR1 and CDR2 (germline): DFQATT, SNEGSKA (reference sequence). With 2 bases removed from V and 9 bases from J, the gap between germline ends came to 17 bases. There are 15 residues in the CDR3. The CDR3 loop reads CSARKRGASGSPLHF. The CDR3 nucleotides read TGCAGTGCTAGAAAGAGAGGGGCCTCCGGTTCACCCCTCCACTTT.

In this sample, this clonotype turned up once. The chain uses TRBV6-4 and TRBJ1-4, with unresolved D. Germline V gene data show CDR1 as MRHNA and CDR2 as SNTAGT. The length of the CDR3 is 14 residues. Trimming shortened V by 3 bases and J by 6 bases, and 11 bases separated the two germline ends. CDR3 sequence: CASSEVGSYEKLFF. DNA of the CDR3: TGTGCCAGCAGTGAGGTTGGGTCTTATGAAAAACTGTTTTTT.

In this sample, this clonotype turned up many times. This chain uses TRBV27 with TRBJ2-4; perhaps TRBD2 as D (5 bases). V lost 4 bases and J 11 bases, leaving 12 bases between the germline ends. This CDR3 has 12 residues. Germline values: CDR1 MNHEY, CDR2 SMNVEV (reference sequence). CDR3 in amino acids: CASSSSSLVQYF. CDR3 coding DNA: TGTGCCAGCAGTTCTTCTAGCCTTGTTCAGTACTTC.

The chain is built from TRBV20-1 and TRBJ2-1; 13 bases fit TRBD2. The ends lost 5 bases at V and 7 bases at J; junction bases unmatched: 11. The germline gives CDR1 DFQATT, CDR2 SNEGSKA (reference sequence). The CDR3 has 16 amino acids. DNA of the CDR3: TGCAGTGCTCTTGGACTAGCGGGAGTAGTAGGGAATGAGCAGTTCTTC. Protein sequence: CSALGLAGVVGNEQFF.

Many counts were recorded for this clonotype. CDR3 in amino acids: CASSPRGTGNTEAFF. CDR3 DNA sequence: TGTGCCAGCTCACCTCGCGGGACAGGGAACACTGAAGCTTTCTTT. The chain employs TRBV18 and TRBJ1-1; 8 bases align to TRBD1. The CDR3 is 15 residues long. Germline-derived CDR1 and CDR2 are KGHSH and LQKENI. The J segment lost 1 base and the V segment lost 3 bases, leaving 4 bases of the junction unmatched.

Ten or more counts support this clonotype. This chain connects TRBV5-1 to TRBJ2-3, with TRBD1 matching 9 bases. V lost 0 bases, J lost 7 bases, and 6 bases stayed unmatched. The CDR3 has 15 amino acids. In germline, CDR1 is SGHRS, CDR2 YFSETQ. This CDR3 reads CASSLGGQGQNTQYF. The CDR3 DNA sequence: TGCGCCAGCAGCTTGGGGGGACAGGGACAGAATACGCAGTATTTT.

This clonotype was picked up many times. The chain carries TRBV6-1 and TRBJ2-7; 7 nucleotides align to TRBD1. Germline lookup yields CDR1 MNHNS and CDR2 SASEGT. After removal of 0 bases from V and 6 bases from J, the junction contained 8 bases not matched to a gene. CDR3 length equals 15 residues. This chain's CDR3 is CASSEAYRGISEQYF. The CDR3, as DNA: TGTGCCAGCAGTGAAGCCTACAGGGGAATTAGCGAGCAGTACTTC.

Many counts were recorded for this clonotype. This rearrangement joins TRBV5-1 to TRBJ2-1, with D possibly being TRBD2 (6 bases). Germline CDR1 SGHRS, CDR2 YFSETQ. The germline V and J ends were trimmed by 4 bases and 0 bases, with 26 bases remaining between them. The CDR3 is 20 amino acids. The CDR3 DNA reads TGCGCCAGCAGCCCAGGGCTTGGAACAAAAGCGGGCCACTCCTACAATGAGCAGTTCTTC. Its protein product is CASSPGLGTKAGHSYNEQFF.

In its sample, this clonotype was seen many times. CDR3 coding DNA: TGCAGTGCTAGTAGTCTGGATACGCAGTATTTT. This translates into CSASSLDTQYF. The gene calls are TRBV20-1 and TRBJ2-3; no firm D call. The ends were cut back, 3 bases at V and 6 bases at J, with 7 bases in the middle. In germline, CDR1 is DFQATT, CDR2 SNEGSKA (reference sequence). This CDR3 comprises 11 residues.

This clonotype was counted ten times or more. V is TRBV28 and J is TRBJ2-5, with D possibly matching TRBD1 (5 bases). In germline, CDR1 is MDHEN, CDR2 SYDVKM. The V end was cut by 5 bases, the J end by 3 bases, with 19 bases between. This CDR3 is built from 16 residues. The CDR3: CASSPLGKGSEETQYF. CDR3 nucleotide sequence: TGTGCCAGCAGTCCATTAGGGAAGGGGTCTGAAGAGACCCAGTACTTC.

This clonotype was seen repeatedly, ten times or more. The chain uses TRBV20-1 and TRBJ2-1, with a possible D match to TRBD2 (6 bases). Germline loops: CDR1 DFQATT, CDR2 SNEGSKA (reference sequence). The V end lost 5 bases, the J end lost 3 bases, and 20 bases lay between the germline ends. The CDR3 is 16 residues long. The CDR3 bases are TGCAGTGCTCCTGGACCGGGACTTTCAAACTACAATGAGCAGTTCTTC. Protein: CSAPGPGLSNYNEQFF.

The table lists this clonotype with many counts. V gene TRBV7-8 combines with J gene TRBJ2-5; 7 bases align to TRBD2. Germline V gene data show CDR1 as SGHVS and CDR2 as FQNEAQ. Losses at the gene ends were 5 bases for V and 5 bases for J; bases not matched to a gene: 8. CDR3 size: 14 residues. The CDR3 reads CASSPAGVGETQYF. The CDR3 DNA reads as TGTGCCAGCAGCCCCGCGGGAGTAGGGGAGACCCAGTACTTC.

V and J are TRBV7-4 and TRBJ1-1, with D possibly matching TRBD1 (5 bases). The CDR3 extends over 15 amino acids. Trimming stripped 1 base from V and 6 bases from J, with 15 bases between. The germline gives CDR1 SGHVT, CDR2 SQSDAQ. The CDR3 here is CASSLGGTGGSEAFF. The CDR3 DNA reads TGTGCCAGCAGCTTAGGAGGGACGGGGGGATCTGAAGCTTTCTTT.

This chain uses TRBV3-1 with TRBJ2-3, with TRBD2 matching 10 bases. This CDR3 contains 19 residues. Trimming cost V 0 bases and J 0 bases; bases outside gene matches: 9. Germline CDR1 LGHDT, CDR2 YNNKEL (reference sequence). The CDR3 loop is CASSQDGIAGGPSTDTQYF. As DNA, the CDR3 is TGTGCCAGCAGCCAAGATGGAATAGCGGGAGGCCCCAGCACAGATACGCAGTATTTT.

The V and J genes are TRBV30 and TRBJ1-6; perhaps TRBD1 as D (6 bases). This CDR3 has 13 amino acids. The V gene lost 2 bases and the J gene lost 8 bases, with 10 bases spanning the gap. Germline V lookup: CDR1 GTSNPN, CDR2 SVGIG (reference sequence). CDR3 in DNA: TGTGCCTGGAGTATACGACAGGATTCACCCCTCCACTTT. It specifies CAWSIRQDSPLHF.

The V and J genes are TRBV24-1 and TRBJ2-7; possible D gene TRBD2, 5 bases. Trimming stripped 4 bases from V and 2 bases from J, with 11 bases between. The germline V gene has CDR1 KGHDR and CDR2 SFDVKD. The CDR3 spans 14 residues. The CDR3 region has the DNA TGTGCCACCAGTGACGCCGGGGATGCCTACGAGCAGTACTTC. This encodes CATSDAGDAYEQYF.